This T cell receptor (beta chain) was captured by sequencing in a study of cytomegalovirus exposure and HLA in healthy donors (dated by TCRdb to about 2017). Regarding the research as a whole: A later analysis indicated that the 90 to 150 validation repertoires were generated on the platform also employed for the roughly 720 repertoires of the first cohort. The aim of the study was to test whether cataloging public T cell receptors could identify signatures of past pathogen exposure. Besides the first cohort of roughly 640 subjects, a separate validation cohort made up of over a hundred different subjects was used. To predict cytomegalovirus infection status, the study combined high-throughput TCR immunosequencing, statistical association of individual TCRs with disease status, and machine learning. What the research found in general, with its limitations: The classifier was reported to diagnose cytomegalovirus status with high specificity and sensitivity in both the original cohort and the validation cohort. In vitro tests confirmed that three of the cytomegalovirus-associated TCR beta chains recognize cytomegalovirus antigens. It was suggested by the authors that the approach could potentially be generalized to other disease states and immunological phenotypes. The validation cohort had no HLA typing available for a later analysis, so co-occurrence within that cohort was assessed over all 120 or so repertoires. While some public TCRs were present in many individuals, most TCR sequences turned up only very rarely across donors. The study gave a list of some 150 TCR beta chains associated with cytomegalovirus. Subsequent analysis determined that TCRs grouped into clusters in the first cohort also showed a tendency toward co-occurrence across the 120 or so validation repertoires, and 85% to 95% of cluster scores exceeded 0.

Libraries were prepared through the immunoSEQ multiplex PCR assay. Per the source publication's procedure: A statistical classification framework was built to diagnose cytomegalovirus status from the catalog of TCR beta chain sequences. Held by TCRdb, this immuneACCESS table contains in-frame sequences only and omits some clones. Under half of the omission traces to an unresolved V gene where checked; the cause of the rest is unknown. V and J calls and clone size are as listed in that table; D and trimming were resolved from the DNA. Within this sample are approximately 300,000 clones, with 86% of them counted one time only. About 0.91% of the sample rests with the top ten. Separate from the roughly 660-subject first cohort, the validation cohort of some 130 subjects was the group to which the donors belonged. Including the terminal cysteine and phenylalanine, the CDR3 comprises 13 residues. Here the CDR3 DNA is all that survives: 39 bases in frame from base 1. The junction shows trimming of 2 bases on V and 11 bases on J, plus 13 bases between the germline ends. Reading the germline V gene gives CDR1 MRHNA and CDR2 SNTAGT.

Remarks on this clone: Its antigen remains undetermined. No base-level quality is on record; no much larger clone is a single base apart.

The TCR comes from a woman aged 18-35 years in good health and CMV-seronegative. Sequenced sample: PBMCs. The sequence is built from TRBV6-4 and TRBJ2-1; 5 matching bases give a weak D call of TRBD2. The CDR3 corresponds to CASSDADSWQQFF. The nucleotide sequence is given as TGTGCCAGCAGTGACGCGGACTCCTGGCAGCAGTTCTTC.